The rows below give T cell receptor beta chains drawn from one sample of a study of regulatory T cells in long-lasting Graves disease. TCRdb independently ran MiXCR on the multiplex PCR reads; one entry per CDR3 protein. Here the sample spans approximately 400,000 distinct CDR3 sequences, roughly a quarter being singletons. The source material was peripheral blood mononuclear cells (PBMCs), sampled when the disease was refractory, from a patient treated with antithyroid drugs. The receptors stem from a female donor with Graves disease. The CDR3 runs from the conserved cysteine through the conserved F or W. Fields, in order: V gene, J gene, clone size, D gene, CDR3 DNA, CDR3 protein. The D gene is left open where the match is weak. Not every row has a clone size; where given, it reads once, few, many or a size class.

TRBV11-2,TRBJ1-6,many,TRBD1,TGTGCCAGCAGCTTGCAGGGGGGTGGGCCCCTCCACTTT,CASSLQGGGPLHF
TRBV15,TRBJ1-5,many,NA,TGTGCCACCAGCATCGGTGGGGGTTTCAATCAGCCCCAGCATTTT,CATSIGGGFNQPQHF
TRBV7-3,TRBJ2-2,few,TRBD2,TGTGCCAGCAGCTTTAGCGGGGCGAACACCGGGGAGCTGTTTTTT,CASSFSGANTGELFF
TRBV18,TRBJ1-5,few,NA,TGTGCCAGCTCGTCCTCGGACTCAAATCAGCCCCAGCATTTT,CASSSSDSNQPQHF
TRBV20-1,TRBJ2-5,many,NA,TGCAGTGCAGGCACTACAGGGCGAGAGACCCAGTACTTC,CSAGTTGRETQYF
TRBV18,TRBJ2-2,few,NA,TGTGCCAGCTCACTCAACTCATTGAACGGGGAGCTGTTTTTT,CASSLNSLNGELFF
TRBV30,TRBJ2-5,few,TRBD2,TGTGCCTACGGCGCCTTAGGACTAGCGGGAGGATCGGAGACCCAGTACTTC,CAYGALGLAGGSETQYF
TRBV5-1,TRBJ2-1,few,NA,TGCGCCAGCAGCTCATCTACAGGGTCCTACAATGAGCAGTTCTTC,CASSSSTGSYNEQFF
TRBV11-2,TRBJ2-7,many,TRBD1,TGTGCCAGCAGCTCCCTGGACAGGGTCTACGAGCAGTACTTC,CASSSLDRVYEQYF
TRBV7-8,TRBJ1-3,NA,NA,TGTGCCAGCAGCGTAAGCTCCCAGTTCAGAACGGGTGGAAACACCATATATTTT,CASSVSSQFRTGGNTIYF
TRBV6-1,TRBJ2-5,few,TRBD2,TGTGCCAGCAGCCCGGGACTAGCGGTTTTGGAGACCCAGTACTTC,CASSPGLAVLETQYF
TRBV12-3/TRBV12-4,TRBJ1-6,NA,NA,TGTGCCAGCAGCTCCAGGGGAGGGAGTTCACCCCTCCACTTT,CASSSRGGSSPLHF
TRBV12-3/TRBV12-4,TRBJ2-7,many,NA,TGTGCCAGCAGTCAAAAGTTAGGCAGGGGTCGCCTGGGGGAGCAGTACTTC,CASSQKLGRGRLGEQYF
TRBV7-3,TRBJ1-4,NA,TRBD1,TGTGCCAGCAGCGAAGGACAGGGGGTTGAAAAACTGTTTTTT,CASSEGQGVEKLFF
TRBV29-1,TRBJ1-2,few,NA,TGCAGCGTTGAGGTGCTCGTGGGCTACACCTTC,CSVEVLVGYTF
TRBV29-1,TRBJ2-3,few,TRBD2,TGCAGCGCCGGGACTAGCGGAAATACGCAGTATTTT,CSAGTSGNTQYF
TRBV20-1,TRBJ2-6,NA,NA,TGCAGTGCTAGACGTCTGTTTTCTAGCACTGGGGCCAACGTCCTGACTTTC,CSARRLFSSTGANVLTF
TRBV12-3/TRBV12-4,TRBJ2-2,many,TRBD2,TGTGCCAGCAGTCGCGGACTAGCGCCCAACACCGGGGAGCTGTTTTTT,CASSRGLAPNTGELFF
TRBV7-9,TRBJ2-5,NA,NA,TGTGCCAGCAGCTTAGGTCCCGGTCAAGCTAAAGAGACCCAGTACTTC,CASSLGPGQAKETQYF
TRBV7-9,TRBJ2-7,NA,NA,TGTGCCAGCAGCCAATACCAGACAGCAGGAGGGCAGTACTTC,CASSQYQTAGGQYF
TRBV7-9,TRBJ2-5,few,NA,TGTGCCAGCAGCCCTAGGGACCAGAGGGAGACCCAGTACTTC,CASSPRDQRETQYF
TRBV2,TRBJ2-7,few,TRBD1,TGTGCCTATAGTGGACAGGTAATCTACGAGCAGTACTTC,CAYSGQVIYEQYF